The text below deals with one T cell receptor (beta chain). The antigen this receptor binds is unknown. Base qualities are missing; no much larger clone stands one base away. Counted from cysteine to phenylalanine, this CDR3 has 14 amino acids. The CDR3 DNA has 42 bases and is translated from base 1. From a lookup of the germline V gene (reference sequence), CDR1 and CDR2 are SGHKS and YYEKEE. Trimming costs V 1 base and J 5 bases, and their ends lie 12 bases apart. This record comes from a study of blood T cell repertoires in COVID-19 (TCRdb year 2020). In terms of the full investigation: Collaborator samples came from the United States, Italy and Spain and covered acute and convalescent phases of COVID-19. The prospective study material was composed of cDNA or gDNA derived from T cells, B-cell-depleted T cells, or PBMCs. Deeply sampled blood TCRbeta repertoires from subjects exposed to, actively infected with, or recovered from COVID-19 were included in the dataset. The repertoires were released in a freely available public database meant as a resource for research on the immune response to SARS-CoV-2. The samples were drawn from the first 160 participants of the ongoing ImmuneRACE study and from 1,254 subjects provided by 6 global collaborators. Sample metadata almost always included a de-identified subject ID, COVID-19 status, age in years and sex. Where available, HLA class I and class II types were obtained from metadata supplied by the sample provider rather than from assay-based typing. What the authors observed across the whole study: Clinical and demographic metadata were provided uncurated, with the amount varying by source and participant.

Participants in the prospective study were aged roughly 18 to 100 years, lived in under 30 United States geographic areas, and enrolled through a virtual design. Cohort assignment in the prospective study relied on participant-reported clinical history from a screening survey and a study questionnaire. For ImmuneRACE Cohort 3, a participant was defined as recovered based on two consecutive negative NP/OP PCR tests, clearance by a healthcare professional, or resolution of symptoms. In the prospective study, whole blood, serum and a nasopharyngeal or oropharyngeal swab were collected from each participant by mobile phlebotomists. Additional blood draws and questionnaires over an approximately 2-month period could optionally be provided by prospective study participants. Before DNA extraction, blood samples from the prospective study were shipped at room temperature or frozen. TCRbeta CDR3 regions were amplified from genomic DNA using the immunoSEQ Assay, a bias-controlled multiplex PCR. Per the source publication's procedure: The number of nucleated cells in each sample was estimated by amplification of reference gene primers within the assay. Sequence reads were collapsed and filtered to measure the absolute abundance of every unique TCRbeta CDR3 rearrangement. Productive Simpson clonality was computed per sample as the square root of Simpson's diversity index over productive rearrangements. This immuneACCESS table, as held by TCRdb, lists in-frame sequences with V and J called but not all clones. Of the missing ones, under half trace to an unresolved V gene in checked studies; the others have no known cause. V, J and clone size reflect that table, while D and trimming were determined from the DNA. A total of 150,000 to 190,000 clones appear in this sample, around 80% of them only once. Around 7.8% of the sample is in the top ten clones.

The sequence is built from TRBV5-5 and TRBJ2-5; a weak D assignment points to TRBD2 (5 bases agree). What was sequenced was PBMCs or T cells enriched from blood (not recorded which). This receptor was taken from a man aged 50 to 59 who had recovered from COVID-19. The encoded CDR3 is CASSLPGIGETQYF. The bases are TGTGCCAGCAGCTTGCCCGGGATTGGGGAGACCCAGTACTTC. With the rest looked up from the reference TRBV5-5 and TRBJ2-5 genes rather than sequenced, the full variable domain is DAGVTQSPTHLIKTRGQQVTLRCSPISGHKSVSWYQQVLGQGPQFIFQYYEKEERGRGNFPDRFSARQFPNYSSELNVNALLLGDSALYLCASSLPGIGETQYFGPGTRLLVL.